This T cell receptor beta chain emerged from a study of cytomegalovirus exposure and HLA in healthy donors. The PCR had 60 Vbeta and 13 Jbeta primers. Produced via immunoSEQ multiplex PCR; TCRdb's table is partial and in-frame only. The sample yields 82,000 or so clones, roughly a tenth seen once. In its sample, this clone was seen a few times. Germline loops: CDR1 SGHRS, CDR2 YFSETQ. The ends were cut back, 4 bases at V and 0 bases at J, with 15 bases in the middle. CDR3 length: 16 amino acids. The chain carries TRBV5-1 and TRBJ2-3; D is possibly TRBD1 (6 bases). Specimen: PBMCs. This TCR derives from a man aged 60 to 69 in good health and CMV-seropositive. CDR3 amino acids: CASSPEGRGSTDTQYF. DNA for the CDR3: TGCGCCAGCAGCCCCGAAGGCAGGGGTAGCACAGATACGCAGTATTTT.